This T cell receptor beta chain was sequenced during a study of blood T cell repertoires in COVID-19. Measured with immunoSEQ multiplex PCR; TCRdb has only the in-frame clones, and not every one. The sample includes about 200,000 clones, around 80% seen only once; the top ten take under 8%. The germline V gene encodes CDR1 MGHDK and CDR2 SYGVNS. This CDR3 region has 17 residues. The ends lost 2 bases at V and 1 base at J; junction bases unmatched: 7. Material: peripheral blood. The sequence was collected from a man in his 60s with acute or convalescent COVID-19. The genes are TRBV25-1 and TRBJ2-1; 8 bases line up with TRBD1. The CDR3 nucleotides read TGTGCCAGCAGTGAAGGGACAGGTGGAAGGTCCTACAATGAGCAGTTCTTC. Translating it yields CASSEGTGGRSYNEQFF.